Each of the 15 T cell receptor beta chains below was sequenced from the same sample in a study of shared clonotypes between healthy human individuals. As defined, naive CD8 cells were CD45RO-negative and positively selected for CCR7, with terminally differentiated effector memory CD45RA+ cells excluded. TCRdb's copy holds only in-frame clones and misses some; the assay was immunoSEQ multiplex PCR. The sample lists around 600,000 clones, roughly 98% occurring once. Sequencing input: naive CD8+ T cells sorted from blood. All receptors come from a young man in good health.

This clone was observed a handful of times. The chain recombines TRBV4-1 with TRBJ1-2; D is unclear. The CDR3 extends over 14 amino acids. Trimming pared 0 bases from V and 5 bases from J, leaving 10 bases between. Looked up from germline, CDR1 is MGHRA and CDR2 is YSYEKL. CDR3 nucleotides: TGCGCCAGCAGCCAAGATATGCAGGTTTATGGCTACACCTTC. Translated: CASSQDMQVYGYTF.

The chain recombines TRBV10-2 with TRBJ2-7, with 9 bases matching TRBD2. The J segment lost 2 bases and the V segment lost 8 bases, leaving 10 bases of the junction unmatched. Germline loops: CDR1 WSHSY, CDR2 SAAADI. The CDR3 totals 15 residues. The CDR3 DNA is TGCGCCAGCTTTGGTACTAGCGGGCCTCCCTACGAGCAGTACTTC. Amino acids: CASFGTSGPPYEQYF.

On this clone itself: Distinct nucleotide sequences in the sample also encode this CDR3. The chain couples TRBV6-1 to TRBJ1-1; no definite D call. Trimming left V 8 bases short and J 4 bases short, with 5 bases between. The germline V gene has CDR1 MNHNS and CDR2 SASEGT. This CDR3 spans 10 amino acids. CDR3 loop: CASGSTEAFF. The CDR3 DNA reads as TGTGCCAGCGGATCCACTGAAGCTTTCTTT.

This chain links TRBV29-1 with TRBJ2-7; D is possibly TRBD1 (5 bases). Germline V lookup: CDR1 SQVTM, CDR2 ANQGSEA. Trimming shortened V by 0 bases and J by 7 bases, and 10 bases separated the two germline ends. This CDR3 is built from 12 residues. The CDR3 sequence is CSVEDQGPEQYF. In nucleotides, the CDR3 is TGCAGCGTTGAAGACCAGGGTCCGGAGCAGTACTTC.

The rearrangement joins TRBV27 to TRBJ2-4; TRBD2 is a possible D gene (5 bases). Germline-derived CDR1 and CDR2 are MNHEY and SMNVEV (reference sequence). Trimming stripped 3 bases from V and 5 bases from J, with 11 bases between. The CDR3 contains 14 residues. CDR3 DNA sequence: TGTGCCAGCAGTTTTCCCGGGGTTGAAAACATTCAGTACTTC. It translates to CASSFPGVENIQYF.

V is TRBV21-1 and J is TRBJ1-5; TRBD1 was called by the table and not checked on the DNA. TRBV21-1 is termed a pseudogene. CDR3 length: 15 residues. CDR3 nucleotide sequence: TGTGCCAGCAGCTTCCGAGTGAACAGGATCAGGCCCCAGCATTTT. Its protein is CASSFRVNRIRPQHF.

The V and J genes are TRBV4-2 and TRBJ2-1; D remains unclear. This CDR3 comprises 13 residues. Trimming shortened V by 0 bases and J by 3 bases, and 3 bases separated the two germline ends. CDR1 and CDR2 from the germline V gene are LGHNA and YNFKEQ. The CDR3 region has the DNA TGTGCCAGCAGCCAAGAGATCTACAATGAGCAGTTCTTC. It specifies CASSQEIYNEQFF.

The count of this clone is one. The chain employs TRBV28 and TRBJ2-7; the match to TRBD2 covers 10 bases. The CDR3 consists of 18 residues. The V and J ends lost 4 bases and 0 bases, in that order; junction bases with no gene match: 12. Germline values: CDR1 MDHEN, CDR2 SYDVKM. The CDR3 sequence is CASSSYLASGRASYEQYF. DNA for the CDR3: TGTGCCAGCAGTTCCTATCTCGCGAGCGGGAGGGCCTCCTACGAGCAGTACTTC.

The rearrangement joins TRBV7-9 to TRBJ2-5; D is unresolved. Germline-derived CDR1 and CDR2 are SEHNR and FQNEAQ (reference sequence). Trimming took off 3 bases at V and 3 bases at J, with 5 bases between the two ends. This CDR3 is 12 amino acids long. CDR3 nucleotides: TGTGCCAGCAGCTTGTATGAAGAGACCCAGTACTTC. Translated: CASSLYEETQYF.

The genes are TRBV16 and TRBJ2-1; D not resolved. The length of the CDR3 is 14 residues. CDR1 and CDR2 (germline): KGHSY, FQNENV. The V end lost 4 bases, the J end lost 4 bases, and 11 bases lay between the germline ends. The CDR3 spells CASSPSGGYNEQFF. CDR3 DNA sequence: TGTGCCAGCAGCCCGTCGGGTGGTTACAATGAGCAGTTCTTC.

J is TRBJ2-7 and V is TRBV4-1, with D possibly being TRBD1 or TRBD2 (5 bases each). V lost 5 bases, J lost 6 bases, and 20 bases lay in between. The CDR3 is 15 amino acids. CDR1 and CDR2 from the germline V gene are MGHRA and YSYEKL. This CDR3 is CASSFELGPGAEQYF. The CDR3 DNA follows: TGCGCCAGCAGCTTCGAACTGGGACCGGGCGCCGAGCAGTACTTC.

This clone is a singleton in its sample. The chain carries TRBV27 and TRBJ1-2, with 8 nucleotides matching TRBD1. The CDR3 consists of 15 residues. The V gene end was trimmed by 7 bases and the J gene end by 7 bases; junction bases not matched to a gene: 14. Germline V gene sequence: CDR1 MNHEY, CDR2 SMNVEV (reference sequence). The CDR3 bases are TGTGCCAGCAAACCCCCGGACAGGGTTTTTGGTGGCTACACCTTC. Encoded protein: CASKPPDRVFGGYTF.

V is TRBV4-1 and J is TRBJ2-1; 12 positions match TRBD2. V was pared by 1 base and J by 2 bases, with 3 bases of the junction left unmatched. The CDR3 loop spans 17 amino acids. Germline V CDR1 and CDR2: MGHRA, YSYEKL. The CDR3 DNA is TGCGCCAGCAGCCAAGCCGGACTAGCGGGACCCTACAATGAGCAGTTCTTC. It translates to CASSQAGLAGPYNEQFF.

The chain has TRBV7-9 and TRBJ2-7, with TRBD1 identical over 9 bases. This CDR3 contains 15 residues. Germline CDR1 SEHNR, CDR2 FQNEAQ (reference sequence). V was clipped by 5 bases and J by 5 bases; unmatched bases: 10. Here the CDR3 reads CASSQGQGDLNEQYF. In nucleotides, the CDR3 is TGTGCCAGCAGCCAGGGACAGGGTGATCTTAACGAGCAGTACTTC. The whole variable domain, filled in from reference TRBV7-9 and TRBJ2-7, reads DTGVSQNPRHKITKRGQNVTFRCDPISEHNRLYWYRQTLGQGPEFLTYFQNEAQLEKSRLLSDRFSAERPKGSFSTLEIQRTEQGDSAMYLCASSQGQGDLNEQYFGPGTRLTVT.

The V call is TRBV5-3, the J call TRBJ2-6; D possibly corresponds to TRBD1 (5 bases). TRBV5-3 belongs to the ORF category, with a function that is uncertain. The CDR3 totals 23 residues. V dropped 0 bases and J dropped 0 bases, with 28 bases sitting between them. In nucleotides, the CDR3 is TGTGCCAGAAGCTTGGATGGGGCTAACAGTCGTCATTGTAGTGACTCTGGGGCCAACGTCCTGACTTTC. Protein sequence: CARSLDGANSRHCSDSGANVLTF.